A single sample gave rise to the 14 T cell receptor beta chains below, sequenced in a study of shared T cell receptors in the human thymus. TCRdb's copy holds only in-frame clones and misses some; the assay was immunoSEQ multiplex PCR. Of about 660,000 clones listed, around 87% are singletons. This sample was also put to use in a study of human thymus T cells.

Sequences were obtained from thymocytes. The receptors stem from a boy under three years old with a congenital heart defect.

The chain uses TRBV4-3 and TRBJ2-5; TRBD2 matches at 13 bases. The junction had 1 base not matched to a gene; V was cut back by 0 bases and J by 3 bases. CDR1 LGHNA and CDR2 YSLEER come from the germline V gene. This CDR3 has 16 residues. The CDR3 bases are TGCGCCAGCAGCCAAGATACTAGCGGGAGGGAAGAGACCCAGTACTTC. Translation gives CASSQDTSGREETQYF.

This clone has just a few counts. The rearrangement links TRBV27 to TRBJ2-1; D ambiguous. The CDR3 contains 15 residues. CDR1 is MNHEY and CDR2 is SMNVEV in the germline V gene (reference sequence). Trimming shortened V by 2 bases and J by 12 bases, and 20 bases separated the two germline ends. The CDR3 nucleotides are TGTGCCAGCAGTTTAAGAGGCGGCCGAATGGGTGTGCAGTTCTTC. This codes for CASSLRGGRMGVQFF.

In DNA, the CDR3 is TGTGCCTGGAGTAGCGGGAGGGAGACCCAGTACTTC. Encoded protein: CAWSSGRETQYF. The chain links TRBV30 to TRBJ2-5; 9 nucleotides line up with TRBD2. The CDR3 contains 12 residues. With V trimmed by 2 bases and J by 5 bases, 0 bases remained unmatched. The germline V gene has CDR1 GTSNPN and CDR2 SVGIG (reference sequence). The variable domain in full, completed from reference TRBV30 and TRBJ2-5, reads SQTIHQWPATLVQPVGSPLSLECTVEGTSNPNLYWYRQAAGRGLQLLFYSVGIGQISSEVPQNLSASRPQDRQFILSSKKLLLSDSGFYLCAWSSGRETQYFGPGTRLLVL.

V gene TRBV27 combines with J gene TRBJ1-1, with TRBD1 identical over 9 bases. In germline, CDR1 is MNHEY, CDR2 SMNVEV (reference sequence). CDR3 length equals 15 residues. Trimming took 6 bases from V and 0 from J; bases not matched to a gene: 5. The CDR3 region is CASRKTGGVNTEAFF. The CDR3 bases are TGTGCCAGCAGAAAGACAGGGGGAGTGAACACTGAAGCTTTCTTT.

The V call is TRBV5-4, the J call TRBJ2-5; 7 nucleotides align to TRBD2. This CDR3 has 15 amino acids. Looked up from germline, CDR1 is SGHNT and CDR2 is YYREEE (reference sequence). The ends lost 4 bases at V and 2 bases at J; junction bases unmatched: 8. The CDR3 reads CASSPGTTEQETQYF. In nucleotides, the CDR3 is TGTGCCAGCAGCCCTGGGACTACCGAGCAAGAGACCCAGTACTTC.

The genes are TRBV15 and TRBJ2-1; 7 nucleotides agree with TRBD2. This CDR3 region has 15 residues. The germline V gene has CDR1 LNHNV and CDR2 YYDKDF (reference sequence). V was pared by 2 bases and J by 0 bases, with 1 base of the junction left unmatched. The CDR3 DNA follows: TGTGCCACCAGCAGATCTAGCGGCTCCTACAATGAGCAGTTCTTC. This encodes CATSRSSGSYNEQFF. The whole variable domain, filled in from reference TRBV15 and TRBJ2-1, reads DAMVIQNPRYQVTQFGKPVTLSCSQTLNHNVMYWYQQKSSQAPKLLFHYYDKDFNNEADTPDNFQSRRPNTSFCFLDIRSPGLGDTAMYLCATSRSSGSYNEQFFGPGTRLTVL.

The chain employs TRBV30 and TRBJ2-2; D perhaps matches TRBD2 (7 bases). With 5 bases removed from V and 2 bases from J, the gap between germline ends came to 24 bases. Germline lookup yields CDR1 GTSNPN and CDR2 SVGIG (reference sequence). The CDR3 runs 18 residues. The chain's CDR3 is CAWGARGGKRTNTGELFF. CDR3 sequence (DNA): TGTGCCTGGGGGGCTAGGGGGGGGAAGCGTACAAACACCGGGGAGCTGTTTTTT.

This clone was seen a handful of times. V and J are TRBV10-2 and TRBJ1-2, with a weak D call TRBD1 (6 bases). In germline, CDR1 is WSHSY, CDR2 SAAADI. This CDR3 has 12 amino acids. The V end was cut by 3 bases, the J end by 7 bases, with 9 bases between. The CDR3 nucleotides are TGCGCCAGCAGTGACAGGGGCTCTGGCTACACCTTC. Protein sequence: CASSDRGSGYTF.

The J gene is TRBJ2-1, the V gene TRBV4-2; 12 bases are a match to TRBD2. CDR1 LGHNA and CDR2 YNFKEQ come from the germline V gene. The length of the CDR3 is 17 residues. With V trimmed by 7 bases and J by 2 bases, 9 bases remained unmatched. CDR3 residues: CASTPSPSGRAYNEQFF. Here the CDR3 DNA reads TGTGCCAGCACCCCTAGCCCTAGCGGGAGGGCCTACAATGAGCAGTTCTTC.

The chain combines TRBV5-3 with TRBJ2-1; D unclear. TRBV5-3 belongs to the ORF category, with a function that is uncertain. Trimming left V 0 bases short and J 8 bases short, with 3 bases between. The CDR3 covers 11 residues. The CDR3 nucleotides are TGTGCCAGAAGCTTGGTCTATGAGCAGTTCTTC. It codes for CARSLVYEQFF.

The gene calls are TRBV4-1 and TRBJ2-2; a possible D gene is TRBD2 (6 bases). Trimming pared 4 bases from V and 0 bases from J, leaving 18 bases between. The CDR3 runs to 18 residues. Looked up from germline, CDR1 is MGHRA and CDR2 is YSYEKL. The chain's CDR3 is CASSRPGDREPNTGELFF. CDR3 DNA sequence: TGCGCCAGCAGCCGGCCGGGAGACCGAGAACCGAACACCGGGGAGCTGTTTTTT.

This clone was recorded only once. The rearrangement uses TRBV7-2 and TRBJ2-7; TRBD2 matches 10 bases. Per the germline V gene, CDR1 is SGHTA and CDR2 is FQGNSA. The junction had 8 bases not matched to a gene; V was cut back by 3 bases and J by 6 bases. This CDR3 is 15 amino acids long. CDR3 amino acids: CASSLGPSGSSEQYF. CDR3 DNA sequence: TGTGCCAGCAGCTTGGGTCCTAGCGGGAGTAGCGAGCAGTACTTC.

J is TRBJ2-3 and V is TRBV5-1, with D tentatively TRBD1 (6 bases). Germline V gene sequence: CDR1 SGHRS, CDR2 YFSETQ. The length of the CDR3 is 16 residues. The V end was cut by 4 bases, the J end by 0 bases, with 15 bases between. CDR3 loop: CASSQDSDTSTDTQYF. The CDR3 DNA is TGCGCCAGCAGCCAGGACAGCGACACTAGCACAGATACGCAGTATTTT.

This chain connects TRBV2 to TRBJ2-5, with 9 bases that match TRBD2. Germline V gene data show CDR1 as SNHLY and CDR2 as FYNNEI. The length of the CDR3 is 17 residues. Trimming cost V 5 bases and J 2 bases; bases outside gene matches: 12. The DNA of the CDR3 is TGTGCCAGCAGTAGGATGACTAGCGGCGGTACGCAAGAGACCCAGTACTTC. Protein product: CASSRMTSGGTQETQYF. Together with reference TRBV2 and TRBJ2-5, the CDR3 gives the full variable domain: EPEVTQTPSHQVTQMGQEVILRCVPISNHLYFYWYRQILGQKVEFLVSFYNNEISEKSEIFDDQFSVERPDGSNFTLKIRSTKLEDSAMYFCASSRMTSGGTQETQYFGPGTRLLVL.